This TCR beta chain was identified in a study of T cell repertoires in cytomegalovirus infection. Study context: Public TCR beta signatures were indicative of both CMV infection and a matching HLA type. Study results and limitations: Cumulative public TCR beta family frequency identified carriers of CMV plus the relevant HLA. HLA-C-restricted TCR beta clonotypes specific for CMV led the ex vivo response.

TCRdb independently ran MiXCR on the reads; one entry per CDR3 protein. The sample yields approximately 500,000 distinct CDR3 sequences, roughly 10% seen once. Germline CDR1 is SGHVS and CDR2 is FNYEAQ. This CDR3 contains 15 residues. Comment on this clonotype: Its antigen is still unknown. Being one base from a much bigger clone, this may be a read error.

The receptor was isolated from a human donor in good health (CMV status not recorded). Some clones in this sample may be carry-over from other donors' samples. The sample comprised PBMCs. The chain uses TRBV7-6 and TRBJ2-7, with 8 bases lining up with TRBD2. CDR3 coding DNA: TGTGCCGGCAGCCCGGGGGGGACTAATTCCTACGAGCAGTACTTC. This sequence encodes CAGSPGGTNSYEQYF.